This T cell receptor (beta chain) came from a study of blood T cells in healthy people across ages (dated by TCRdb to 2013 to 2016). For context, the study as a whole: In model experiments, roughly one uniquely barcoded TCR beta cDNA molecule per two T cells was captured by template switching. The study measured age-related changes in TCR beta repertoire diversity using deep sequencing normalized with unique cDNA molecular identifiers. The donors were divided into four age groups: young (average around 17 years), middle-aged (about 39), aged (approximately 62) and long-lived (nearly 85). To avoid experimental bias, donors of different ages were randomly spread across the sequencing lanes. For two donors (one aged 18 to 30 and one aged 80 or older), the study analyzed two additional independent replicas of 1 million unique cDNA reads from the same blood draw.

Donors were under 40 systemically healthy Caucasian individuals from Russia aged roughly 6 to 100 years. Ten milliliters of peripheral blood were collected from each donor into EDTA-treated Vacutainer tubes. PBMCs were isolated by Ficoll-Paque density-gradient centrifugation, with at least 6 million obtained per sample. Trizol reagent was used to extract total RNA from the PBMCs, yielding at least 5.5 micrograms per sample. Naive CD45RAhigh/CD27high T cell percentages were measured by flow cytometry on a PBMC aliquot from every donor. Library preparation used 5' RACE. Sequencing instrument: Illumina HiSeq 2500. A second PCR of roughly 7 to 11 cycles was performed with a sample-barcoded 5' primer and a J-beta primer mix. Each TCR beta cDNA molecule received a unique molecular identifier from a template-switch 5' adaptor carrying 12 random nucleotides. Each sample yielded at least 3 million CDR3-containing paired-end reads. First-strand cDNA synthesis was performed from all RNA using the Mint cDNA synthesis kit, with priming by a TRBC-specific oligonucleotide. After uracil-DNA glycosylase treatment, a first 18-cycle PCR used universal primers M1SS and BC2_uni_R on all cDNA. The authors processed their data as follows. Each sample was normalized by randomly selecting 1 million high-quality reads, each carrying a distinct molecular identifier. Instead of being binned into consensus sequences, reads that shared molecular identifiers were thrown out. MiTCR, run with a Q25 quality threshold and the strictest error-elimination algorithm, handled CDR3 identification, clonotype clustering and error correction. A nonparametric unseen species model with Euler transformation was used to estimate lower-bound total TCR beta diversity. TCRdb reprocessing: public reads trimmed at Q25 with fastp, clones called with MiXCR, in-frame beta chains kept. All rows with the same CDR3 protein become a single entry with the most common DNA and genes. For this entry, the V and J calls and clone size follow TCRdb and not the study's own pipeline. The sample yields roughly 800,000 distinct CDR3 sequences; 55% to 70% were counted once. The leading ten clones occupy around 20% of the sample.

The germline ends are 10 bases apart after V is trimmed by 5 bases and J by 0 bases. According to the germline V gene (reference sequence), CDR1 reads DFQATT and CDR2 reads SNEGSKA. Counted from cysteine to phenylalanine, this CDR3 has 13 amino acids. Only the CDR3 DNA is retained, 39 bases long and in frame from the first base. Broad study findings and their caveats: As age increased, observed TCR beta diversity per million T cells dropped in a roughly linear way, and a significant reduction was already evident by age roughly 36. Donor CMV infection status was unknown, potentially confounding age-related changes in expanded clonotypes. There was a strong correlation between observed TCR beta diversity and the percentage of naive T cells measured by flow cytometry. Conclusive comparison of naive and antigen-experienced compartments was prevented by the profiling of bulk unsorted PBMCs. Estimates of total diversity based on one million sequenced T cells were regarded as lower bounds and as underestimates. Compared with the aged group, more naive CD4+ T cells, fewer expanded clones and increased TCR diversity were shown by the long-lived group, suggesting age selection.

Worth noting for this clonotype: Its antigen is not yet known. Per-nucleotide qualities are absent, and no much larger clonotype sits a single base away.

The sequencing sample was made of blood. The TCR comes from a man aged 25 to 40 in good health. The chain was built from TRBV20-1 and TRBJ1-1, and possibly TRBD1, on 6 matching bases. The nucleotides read TGCAGTGCTTGGACAGCCTTGAACACTGAAGCTTTCTTT. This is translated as CSAWTALNTEAFF.